This TCR beta chain was captured by sequencing in a study of Graves' ophthalmopathy and Graves' hyperthyroidism. The authors amplified TCR beta CDR3 regions, and they did so from RNA transcripts for repertoire sequencing. RT-PCR in the first round used HTBI primers; a second-round multiplex PCR followed. Each CDR3 protein gets one entry after TCRdb re-called the multiplex PCR reads with MiXCR. The table has about 550,000 distinct CDR3 sequences, 35% to 40% seen once. Per the germline V gene, CDR1 is GTSNPN and CDR2 is SVGIG (reference sequence). The CDR3 extends over 14 amino acids. The ends were cut back, 5 bases at V and 5 bases at J, with 15 bases in the middle.

This chain uses TRBV30 with TRBJ1-4; possible D gene TRBD1, 6 bases. The source of this sequence is an adult man with Graves' hyperthyroidism. The sequenced sample was peripheral blood or thyroid tissue (not recorded which). CDR3 DNA sequence: TGTGCCTGGGACGGACAGACCTTCAATGAAAAACTGTTTTTT. Protein product: CAWDGQTFNEKLFF.